This is a list of T cell receptor beta chains from one sample in a study of response to subunit inactivated influenza vaccine. MiXCR was run by TCRdb on the RT-PCR reads, yielding one entry per CDR3 protein. The table records 800,000 to 1,000,000 distinct CDR3 sequences, about 20% of them present only once. The sequences come from PBMCs from blood, collected roughly 5 days after vaccination. These receptors were collected from a middle-aged man who received an inactivated influenza vaccine. Each CDR3 is given with its conserved first and last residue. Fields, in order: J gene, V gene, D gene, clone size, CDR3 DNA, CDR3 protein. A D gene is named only where the DNA matches it firmly. Rows give clone size only sometimes, using once, few, many, or a class for an expanded clone.

>TRBJ2-7|TRBV20-1|TRBD2|few
TGCAGTGCTAGCGGGAGGCTTGGCGAGCAGTACTTC
CSASGRLGEQYF
>TRBJ1-1|TRBV29-1|-|few
TGCAGCGCCCGTGAGGGGGCTGAAGCTTTCTTT
CSAREGAEAFF
>TRBJ2-7|TRBV12-3/TRBV12-4|-|-
TGTGCCAGCAGCCCTCGGGACGAAGTTTACGAGCAGTACTTC
CASSPRDEVYEQYF
>TRBJ2-3|TRBV3-1|-|-
TGTGCCAGCAGCCCCGGGACTCCGGTGGAAACGCAGTATTTT
CASSPGTPVETQYF
>TRBJ1-6|TRBV28|TRBD1|-
TGTGCCAGCAAGACACCGGGACAGTATAATTCACCCCTCCACTTT
CASKTPGQYNSPLHF
>TRBJ2-5|TRBV12-3/TRBV12-4|TRBD1|few
TGTGCCAGCAGTTTAGTCGCAGGGGGCCTTGGGACCCAGTACTTC
CASSLVAGGLGTQYF
>TRBJ2-7|TRBV5-1|TRBD2|-
TGCGCCAGCAGCTACTCATCCGGGACTAGCGGGGGGGAGCAGTACTTC
CASSYSSGTSGGEQYF
>TRBJ2-1|TRBV6-1|-|-
TGTGCCAGCAGTTCACAGGTGGATGAGCAGTTCTTC
CASSSQVDEQFF
>TRBJ1-1|TRBV6-1|-|-
TGTGCCAGCAGTGCCAGAGGATTGAACACTGAAGCTTTCTTT
CASSARGLNTEAFF
>TRBJ2-5|TRBV7-2|TRBD1|-
TGTGCCAGCAGCCTGACAGGGTTGGCCCAGTACTTC
CASSLTGLAQYF
>TRBJ2-7|TRBV11-2|-|-
TGTGCCAGCAGCGTCGGGAGACAGGGAGGCGAGCAGTACTTC
CASSVGRQGGEQYF
>TRBJ1-5|TRBV7-2|TRBD1|-
TGTGCCAGCAGCTTGGACAGGGTGAGACAGCCCCAGCATTTT
CASSLDRVRQPQHF
>TRBJ2-1|TRBV7-2|-|-
TGTGCCAGCAGCTTTCGAGACAATGAGCAGTTCTTC
CASSFRDNEQFF
>TRBJ2-2|TRBV7-2|-|few
TGTGCCAGCAGACGGACTGGCACCGGGGAGCTGTTTTTT
CASRRTGTGELFF
>TRBJ1-5|TRBV20-1|TRBD1|-
TGCAGTGCGCGGACAGGGGTAAAGCAGCCCCAGCATTTT
CSARTGVKQPQHF
>TRBJ2-5|TRBV24-1|TRBD1|few
TGTGCCACCAGTCGGACAGGGGGCTGGGTAGAGACCCAGTACTTC
CATSRTGGWVETQYF
>TRBJ1-2|TRBV7-9|TRBD1|-
TGTGCCAGCAGCTTAGTGGACTCAGGGGGCGGCTACACCTTC
CASSLVDSGGGYTF
>TRBJ2-7|TRBV15|-|many
TGTGCCACCAGCAGAGATCGGGGTACCTACGAGCAGTACTTC
CATSRDRGTYEQYF
>TRBJ2-1|TRBV5-1|-|few
TGCGCCAGCAGCGACGGGACCCTGAGCGTGTTCTTC
CASSDGTLSVFF
>TRBJ1-2|TRBV20-1|-|few
TGCAGTGCGGCAAATTATGGCTACACCTTC
CSAANYGYTF
>TRBJ2-1|TRBV12-3/TRBV12-4|-|few
TGTGCCAGCAGTAACCCCCTAGGCAATGAGCAGTTCTTC
CASSNPLGNEQFF
>TRBJ2-6|TRBV20-1|TRBD1|many
TGCAGTGCTAGAGGGAGACAGGGTAGTGCTGGGGCCAACGTCCTGACTTTC
CSARGRQGSAGANVLTF
>TRBJ1-2|TRBV5-6|-|few
TGTGCCAGCAGCTTGGGGGCAGAGATTAACTATGGCTACACCTTC
CASSLGAEINYGYTF
>TRBJ2-7|TRBV12-3/TRBV12-4|-|-
TGTGCCAGCAGTTATACAGGGTCCTACGAGCAGTACTTC
CASSYTGSYEQYF
>TRBJ2-1|TRBV20-1|TRBD2|few
TGCAGTGCTGCCCCCGTGGGACTAGCGAGCAATGAGCAGTTCTTC
CSAAPVGLASNEQFF
>TRBJ1-6|TRBV5-1|-|few
TGCGCCAGCAGCTTGGTCGGAGGGGAGGATTCACCCCTCCACTTT
CASSLVGGEDSPLHF
>TRBJ2-2|TRBV7-8|-|few
TGTGCCAGCAGCTTAGTCCCCTGGAAGGCGGACACCGGGGAGCTGTTTTTT
CASSLVPWKADTGELFF
>TRBJ1-5|TRBV15|-|few
TGTGCCACCAGCTGGGGACGGAGAAATCAGCCCCAGCATTTT
CATSWGRRNQPQHF